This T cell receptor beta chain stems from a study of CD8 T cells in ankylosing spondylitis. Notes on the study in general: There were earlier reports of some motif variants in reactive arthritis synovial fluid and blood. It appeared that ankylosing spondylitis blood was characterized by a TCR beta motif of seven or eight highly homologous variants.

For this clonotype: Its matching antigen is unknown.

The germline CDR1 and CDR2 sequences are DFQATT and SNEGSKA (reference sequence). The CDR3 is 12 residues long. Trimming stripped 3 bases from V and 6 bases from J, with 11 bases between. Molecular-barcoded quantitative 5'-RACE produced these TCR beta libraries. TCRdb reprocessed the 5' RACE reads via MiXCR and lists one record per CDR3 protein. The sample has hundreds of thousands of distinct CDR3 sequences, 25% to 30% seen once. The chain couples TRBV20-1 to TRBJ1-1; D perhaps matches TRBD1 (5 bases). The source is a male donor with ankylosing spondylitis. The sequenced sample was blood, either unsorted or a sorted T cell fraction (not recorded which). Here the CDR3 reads CSASYPGPEAFF. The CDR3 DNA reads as TGCAGTGCTAGTTACCCGGGGCCTGAAGCTTTCTTT.